The present T cell receptor beta chain was sequenced within a study of T cell responses to AZD1222 COVID-19 vaccine. The data were produced by immunoSEQ multiplex PCR, yet TCRdb's version contains in-frame clones alone and is incomplete. The sample gives about 140,000 clones, more than 90% of which show up once; about 3% is in the top ten. This CDR3 region has 14 residues. Germline V gene lookup returns CDR1 SGHTA and CDR2 FQGNSA. V shed 2 bases and J shed 3 bases, with 8 bases lying between them. The clonotype originates from an adult in good health. The sample here was peripheral blood, taken on day 0 of AZD1222 vaccination. The chain links TRBV7-2 to TRBJ1-5; D is undetermined. The CDR3: CASSLMEYNQPQHF. The CDR3 DNA is TGTGCCAGCAGCTTAATGGAGTACAATCAGCCCCAGCATTTT.